Below, 7 T cell receptor beta chains from the same sample are listed, as sequenced in a study of T cells in Graves' hyperthyroidism and ophthalmopathy. The source material, RNA transcripts, was used to amplify TCR beta CDR3 regions. The TCR CDR3 was amplified in a first-round RT-PCR using the HTBI primer set. Each CDR3 protein is one row after TCRdb ran MiXCR on the multiplex PCR reads. The table has about 520,000 distinct CDR3 sequences, roughly 25% seen once. Input material: blood. The receptor source for this set is a woman in her 30s with Graves' ophthalmopathy.

This clonotype was recorded a few times. V is TRBV2 and J is TRBJ1-1; D is possibly TRBD1 (5 bases). CDR3 length equals 14 residues. V lost 5 bases, J lost 1 base, and 11 bases lay in between. In germline, CDR1 is SNHLY, CDR2 FYNNEI. CDR3 region: CASSSGHTNTEAFF. CDR3 DNA sequence: TGTGCCAGCAGTTCCGGACACACGAACACTGAAGCTTTCTTT.

This clonotype was seen ten or more times. The chain joins TRBV20-1 to TRBJ1-2; TRBD1 agrees at 8 bases. V lost 5 bases to trimming and J lost 2 bases; unmatched junction nucleotides: 4. The germline V gene has CDR1 DFQATT and CDR2 SNEGSKA (reference sequence). The length of the CDR3 is 13 residues. CDR3 nucleotide sequence: TGCAGTGCTGAGGACAGGGTCAACTATGGCTACACCTTC. Amino acids: CSAEDRVNYGYTF.

This clonotype was counted many times. This sequence joins TRBV18 and TRBJ2-7, with TRBD1 identical over 7 bases. This CDR3 has 14 residues. Per the germline V gene, CDR1 is KGHSH and CDR2 is LQKENI. J lost 2 bases, V lost 4 bases, and 5 bases had no gene match. As DNA, the CDR3 is TGTGCCAGCTCACGGGAGACAGGGCCCTACGAGCAGTACTTC. This codes for CASSRETGPYEQYF.

This clonotype was counted at least ten times. This chain joins TRBV3-1 and TRBJ2-7; 7 bases map to TRBD1. Trimming at V came to 4 bases and at J to 3 bases, leaving 9 bases not matched to a gene. This CDR3 contains 15 residues. CDR1 LGHDT and CDR2 YNNKEL come from the germline V gene (reference sequence). As DNA, the CDR3 is TGTGCCAGCAGCCTCTCCAGGGGGAAAATCTACGAGCAGTACTTC. Residues: CASSLSRGKIYEQYF.

This clonotype was seen ten or more times. The V and J genes are TRBV11-2 and TRBJ1-1; D not certain. CDR1 and CDR2 from the germline V gene are SGHAT and FQNNGV. This CDR3 spans 14 amino acids. With 2 bases removed from V and 1 base from J, the gap between germline ends came to 8 bases. This CDR3 is CASSLNTANTEAFF. The CDR3 DNA is TGTGCCAGCAGCTTAAACACCGCGAACACTGAAGCTTTCTTT.

Ten or more counts support this clonotype. The chain has TRBV29-1 and TRBJ2-6; no reliable D call. The CDR3 runs 15 residues. From germline, CDR1 is SQVTM and CDR2 ANQGSEA. V dropped 3 bases and J dropped 0 bases, with 9 bases sitting between them. CDR3 sequence (DNA): TGCAGCGTTGATCATATTTCCTCTGGGGCCAACGTCCTGACTTTC. Translated, it gives CSVDHISSGANVLTF.

This clonotype was seen a few times. The chain recombines TRBV4-1 with TRBJ1-5, with 8 bases matching TRBD1. This CDR3 comprises 20 residues. The V segment lost 1 base and the J segment 1 base; nucleotides outside the gene matches: 15. Germline lookup yields CDR1 MGHRA and CDR2 YSYEKL. The CDR3 spells CASSQGTRTGREGSNQPQHF. The CDR3, as DNA: TGCGCCAGCAGCCAAGGGACTCGGACAGGGCGCGAGGGAAGCAATCAGCCCCAGCATTTT.